This T cell receptor beta chain was recovered during a study of spatial heterogeneity in lung cancer. Study-level information: Averaged across combinations, each unique TCR and UMI pairing appeared more than ten times in raw reads, which were uncorrected.

Trimming removed 4 bases at V and 2 bases at J, with 12 bases between. The germline V gene has CDR1 SQVTM and CDR2 ANQGSEA. The length of the CDR3 is 14 residues. The time point: sample taken at primary tumor resection. From tumor, nontumor lung or frozen PBMC, whole RNA was taken unsorted for sequencing. All TCR cDNA molecules were individually tagged with a unique molecular identifier. MiXCR, run by TCRdb on the 5' RACE reads, gives a single entry per CDR3 protein. The table shows just under 95,000 distinct CDR3 sequences, with approximately 12% occurring only once. This clonotype was counted only a few times.

The TCR sequence derives from a male donor with early-stage non-small cell lung cancer. The chain joins TRBV29-1 to TRBJ1-5, with a possible D match to TRBD1 (5 bases). The sequenced sample was PBMCs, obtained at surgery. CDR3 coding DNA: TGCAGCGTTGCCGGGGCAGGAGGCAATCAGCCCCAGCATTTT. Amino acids: CSVAGAGGNQPQHF.